This T cell receptor beta chain came from a study of T cell changes during pregnancy in multiple sclerosis. Assay used: immunoSEQ multiplex PCR; TCRdb lists only in-frame clones, some missing. The table records about 46,000 clones, more than 85% of them present only once. Losses at the gene ends were 3 bases for V and 0 bases for J; bases not matched to a gene: 5. CDR3 length: 15 amino acids. In germline, CDR1 is WSHSY, CDR2 SAAADI. This specimen consisted of CD8+ T cells from peripheral blood mononuclear cells, obtained after pregnancy. The receptor's source is a female donor with multiple sclerosis, enrolled in a pregnancy study. This chain joins TRBV10-2 and TRBJ2-7; 7 nucleotides line up with TRBD1. The CDR3 DNA follows: TGCGCCAGCAGTGAAGGCAGGGGGTACTCCTACGAGCAGTACTTC. This encodes CASSEGRGYSYEQYF.